Below are 20 T cell receptor beta chains sequenced from a single sample in a study of blood T cell repertoires in COVID-19. Method: immunoSEQ multiplex PCR; TCRdb's copy keeps in-frame clones and lacks some. The sample shows 60,000 to 80,000 clones, roughly 90% of them seen only once. The sequencing sample was made of peripheral blood. Source of these receptors: a human donor in a cohort sampled during active COVID-19.

The chain has TRBV4-1 and TRBJ2-1; a weak D match, TRBD2 (6 bases). CDR3 length: 14 amino acids. Per germline, CDR1 MGHRA and CDR2 YSYEKL. Trimming cost V 4 bases and J 7 bases, with 14 bases left between them. The CDR3 DNA follows: TGCGCCAGCAGCCGAGGGGCCGGGGGAAATGAGCAGTTCTTC. Its protein product is CASSRGAGGNEQFF.

In its sample, this clone was seen a few times. The chain links TRBV12-3 or TRBV12-4 to TRBJ1-4; 8 nucleotides align to TRBD1. V gave up 3 bases and J gave up 10 bases; unmatched junction bases: 1. The CDR3 is made up of 12 amino acids. CDR3 loop: CASSLQGAKLFF. CDR3 in DNA: TGTGCCAGCAGTTTGCAGGGGGCAAAACTGTTTTTT.

The chain employs TRBV27 and TRBJ2-7; a possible D gene is TRBD1 (6 bases). The ends were cut back, 5 bases at V and 2 bases at J, with 22 bases in the middle. The CDR3 consists of 17 residues. CDR1 MNHEY and CDR2 SMNVEV come from the germline V gene (reference sequence). The CDR3 DNA sequence: TGTGCCAGCAGTCCCTTCCCCCTCAGAGGGGGAACCTACGAGCAGTACTTC. Amino acids: CASSPFPLRGGTYEQYF.

The chain recombines TRBV7-9 with TRBJ2-1; weak D call: TRBD2 (6 bases). Per germline, CDR1 SEHNR and CDR2 FQNEAQ (reference sequence). Trimming shortened V by 5 bases and J by 4 bases, and 15 bases separated the two germline ends. The CDR3 loop spans 15 amino acids. The CDR3 here is CASSASPGVYNEQFF. In DNA, the CDR3 is TGTGCCAGCAGCGCAAGTCCGGGAGTGTACAATGAGCAGTTCTTC.

The V call is TRBV28, the J call TRBJ1-5; 9 nucleotides agree with TRBD1. V lost 5 bases and J lost 8; bases outside the gene matches: 16. This CDR3 contains 17 residues. Germline values: CDR1 MDHEN, CDR2 SYDVKM. The CDR3 bases are TGTGCCAGCAGTCCATTAGGGACAGGGAGGAGTGAGGAGCCCCAGCATTTT. Its translation is CASSPLGTGRSEEPQHF.

The rearrangement joins TRBV13 to TRBJ2-1, with TRBD2 identical over 8 bases. The junction had 4 bases not matched to a gene; V was cut back by 0 bases and J by 9 bases. Germline lookup yields CDR1 PRHDT and CDR2 FYEKMQ (reference sequence). The CDR3 runs to 14 residues. Here the CDR3 DNA reads TGTGCCAGCAGCTTAGGAGCGGGGGAGGGTGAGCAGTTCTTC. It yields the protein CASSLGAGEGEQFF.

The chain links TRBV6-4 to TRBJ2-7; a possible D gene is TRBD2 (6 bases). Germline CDR1 and CDR2: MRHNA and SNTAGT. The length of the CDR3 is 14 residues. Trimming pared 3 bases from V and 2 bases from J, leaving 11 bases between. The CDR3 DNA reads TGTGCCAGCAGTGAGTCGGGGGAAGCCTACGAGCAGTACTTC. Its translation: CASSESGEAYEQYF.

The genes are TRBV7-2 and TRBJ1-1; 7 bases agree with TRBD1. Germline-derived CDR1 and CDR2 are SGHTA and FQGNSA. This CDR3 has 15 residues. After removal of 4 bases from V and 1 base from J, the junction contained 6 bases not matched to a gene. CDR3 bases: TGTGCCAGCAGCTCGAAACAGGGGAGGAACACTGAAGCTTTCTTT. Translating gives CASSSKQGRNTEAFF.

The V and J genes are TRBV7-2 and TRBJ1-1; D is ambiguous. Germline V gives CDR1 SGHTA, CDR2 FQGNSA. This CDR3 spans 14 amino acids. Trimming left V 1 base short and J 5 bases short, with 11 bases between. CDR3 DNA: TGTGCCAGCAGCTTAGGAGTCAGGTTGACTGAAGCTTTCTTT. This translates into CASSLGVRLTEAFF.

This clone has more than one count but fewer than ten. The genes are TRBV11-2 and TRBJ1-3; D may be TRBD1 (5 bases). This CDR3 region has 13 residues. Per the germline V gene, CDR1 is SGHAT and CDR2 is FQNNGV. V was trimmed by 8 bases and J by 0 bases, leaving 8 bases between them. The CDR3 nucleotides are TGTGCCAGCCTCGACAGCTCTGGAAACACCATATATTTT. It translates to CASLDSSGNTIYF.

The genes are TRBV27 and TRBJ1-6; perhaps TRBD1 as D (6 bases). Germline CDR1 and CDR2: MNHEY and SMNVEV (reference sequence). Trimming took 0 bases from V and 7 from J, leaving 13 bases between them. This CDR3 contains 16 residues. The CDR3 nucleotides read TGTGCCAGCAGTTTATCTGAGGGGGGACTAAATTCACCCCTCCACTTT. This sequence encodes CASSLSEGGLNSPLHF.

The V and J genes are TRBV11-2 and TRBJ2-7, with D tentatively TRBD1 (5 bases). This CDR3 is 15 amino acids long. V was shortened by 4 bases and J by 3 bases, with 16 bases between the two germline ends. CDR1 and CDR2 from the germline V gene are SGHAT and FQNNGV. The CDR3 sequence is CASSSSPGANYEQYF. The CDR3 DNA reads as TGTGCCAGCAGCTCCAGTCCTGGGGCCAACTACGAGCAGTACTTC.

The chain recombines TRBV3-1 (or the pseudogene TRBV3-2) with TRBJ2-5; perhaps TRBD2 as D (6 bases). The germline V and J ends were trimmed by 6 bases and 1 base, with 9 bases remaining between them. Germline values: CDR1 LGHDT, CDR2 YNNKEL (reference sequence). The CDR3 is 13 amino acids. The chain's CDR3 is CASSLSGQETQYF. The CDR3 DNA follows: TGTGCCAGCAGTCTTAGCGGCCAAGAGACCCAGTACTTC.

CDR3: CASSPFGRGGQGYYEQYF. The CDR3 DNA follows: TGTGCCAGCAGCCCCTTTGGCCGCGGGGGGCAGGGATACTACGAGCAGTACTTC. The chain recombines TRBV14 with TRBJ2-7; 8 bases align to TRBD2. CDR1 and CDR2 from the germline V gene are SGHDN and FVKESK. The J segment lost 3 bases and the V segment lost 4 bases, leaving 17 bases of the junction unmatched. This CDR3 has 18 amino acids.

This clone occurred once. The chain couples TRBV7-2 to TRBJ1-1; TRBD1 might be the D (5 bases). There are 14 residues in the CDR3. The V end was cut by 2 bases, the J end by 5 bases, with 12 bases between. Looked up from germline, CDR1 is SGHTA and CDR2 is FQGNSA. In DNA form, the CDR3 reads TGTGCCAGCAGCTTATCTCTCCGGGGGACTGAAGCTTTCTTT. Its protein is CASSLSLRGTEAFF. Full variable domain (missing parts from reference TRBV7-2 and TRBJ1-1): GAGVSQSPSNKVTEKGKDVELRCDPISGHTALYWYRQSLGQGLEFLIYFQGNSAPDKSGLPSDRFSAERTGGSVSTLTIQRTQQEDSAVYLCASSLSLRGTEAFFGQGTRLTVV.

V and J are TRBV9 and TRBJ2-1, with a possible D match to TRBD1 (6 bases). V was trimmed by 0 bases and J by 5 bases, leaving 12 bases between them. The germline V gene has CDR1 SGDLS and CDR2 YYNGEE. The CDR3 consists of 15 residues. The CDR3: CASSVARGTNNEQFF. The CDR3 DNA reads as TGTGCCAGCAGCGTAGCTAGGGGGACCAACAATGAGCAGTTCTTC.

The chain employs TRBV28 and TRBJ1-1, with 7 bases lining up with TRBD1. The CDR3 is 15 residues long. The germline gives CDR1 MDHEN, CDR2 SYDVKM. V dropped 8 bases and J dropped 4; count of bases not matched to a gene: 13. CDR3 sequence reads: CASGAGGRSVTEAFF. The CDR3 DNA sequence: TGTGCCAGCGGAGCAGGGGGTCGCAGTGTCACTGAAGCTTTCTTT.

V gene TRBV4-2 combines with J gene TRBJ2-1; 9 positions agree with TRBD2. The CDR3 has 17 residues. The V gene's germline CDR1 is LGHNA and CDR2 YNFKEQ. V lost 5 bases, J lost 8 bases, and 16 bases stayed unmatched. The CDR3 protein is CASSSSLRGSGSDEQFF. Written as DNA, the CDR3 is TGTGCCAGCAGCTCCAGCCTGAGGGGTAGCGGGAGCGATGAGCAGTTCTTC.

The chain employs TRBV7-8 and TRBJ2-7; TRBD2 matches 9 bases. The CDR3 contains 16 residues. Germline values: CDR1 SGHVS, CDR2 FQNEAQ. The V segment lost 5 bases and the J segment 1 base; nucleotides outside the gene matches: 9. CDR3 amino acids: CASSLPTSGLSYEQYF. The DNA of the CDR3 is TGTGCCAGCAGCCTACCGACTAGCGGCCTTTCCTACGAGCAGTACTTC.

The gene calls are TRBV27 and TRBJ2-1, with TRBD2 matching over 14 bases. Trimming cost V 8 bases and J 7 bases; bases outside gene matches: 4. The germline V gene has CDR1 MNHEY and CDR2 SMNVEV (reference sequence). This CDR3 has 14 amino acids. CDR3 in amino acids: CASRRTSGRNEQFF. The DNA for the CDR3 is TGTGCCAGCCGTAGGACTAGCGGGAGGAATGAGCAGTTCTTC.